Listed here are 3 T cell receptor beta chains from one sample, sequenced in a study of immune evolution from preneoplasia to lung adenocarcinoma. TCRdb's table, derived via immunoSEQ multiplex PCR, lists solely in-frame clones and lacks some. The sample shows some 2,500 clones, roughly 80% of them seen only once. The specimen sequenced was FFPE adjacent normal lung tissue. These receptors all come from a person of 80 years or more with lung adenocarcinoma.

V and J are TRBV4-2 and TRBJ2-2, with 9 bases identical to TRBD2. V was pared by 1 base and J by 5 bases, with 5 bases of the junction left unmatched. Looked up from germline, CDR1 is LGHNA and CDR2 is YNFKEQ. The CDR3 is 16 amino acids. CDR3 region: CASSQGSSGGTGELFF. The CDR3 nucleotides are TGTGCCAGCAGCCAAGGTAGTAGCGGGGGAACCGGGGAGCTGTTTTTT.

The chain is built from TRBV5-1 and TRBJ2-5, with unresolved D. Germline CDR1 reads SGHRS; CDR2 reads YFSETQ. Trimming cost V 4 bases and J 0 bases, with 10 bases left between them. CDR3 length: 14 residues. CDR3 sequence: CASSTSLDQETQYF. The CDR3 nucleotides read TGCGCCAGCAGCACCTCCCTGGACCAAGAGACCCAGTACTTC.

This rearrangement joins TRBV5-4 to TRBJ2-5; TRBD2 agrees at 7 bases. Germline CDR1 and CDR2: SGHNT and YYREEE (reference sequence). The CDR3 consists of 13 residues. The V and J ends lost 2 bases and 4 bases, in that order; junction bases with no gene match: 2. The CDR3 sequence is CASSFPGGETQYF. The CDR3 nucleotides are TGTGCCAGCAGCTTCCCGGGGGGAGAGACCCAGTACTTC.